This T cell receptor beta chain was observed in a study of beta chain features in type 1 diabetes. Study information: Comparable age, gender and cell yields were observed in patients relative to healthy donors. All of the samples together had approximately 99 million sorted cells examined. Study-wide points: VDJ junctions from patients with type 1 diabetes contained fewer insertions and more deletions. Reads derived from cDNA could over-represent cells showing high TCR expression.

A word on this clone: As yet, its antigen is unknown. Other DNA sequences in this specimen translate into the identical CDR3.

The germline V gene encodes CDR1 GTSNPN and CDR2 SVGIG (reference sequence). CDR3 length: 14 amino acids. The ends lost 1 base at V and 6 bases at J; junction bases unmatched: 7. Expressed TCRB transcripts got sequenced, as all isolated RNA was reverse transcribed. Only in-frame clones appear in the TCRdb table, and some are missing; sequencing was by immunoSEQ multiplex PCR. The table includes a few hundred thousand clones, around 26% detected once. The chain carries TRBV30 and TRBJ2-3; TRBD1 aligns across 7 bases. The source is a man younger than 45 in good health. Sequenced material: central memory CD4+ T cells from blood. CDR3 sequence: CAWSEGAGSDTQYF. The DNA of the CDR3 is TGTGCCTGGAGTGAGGGGGCGGGCTCGGATACGCAGTATTTT.